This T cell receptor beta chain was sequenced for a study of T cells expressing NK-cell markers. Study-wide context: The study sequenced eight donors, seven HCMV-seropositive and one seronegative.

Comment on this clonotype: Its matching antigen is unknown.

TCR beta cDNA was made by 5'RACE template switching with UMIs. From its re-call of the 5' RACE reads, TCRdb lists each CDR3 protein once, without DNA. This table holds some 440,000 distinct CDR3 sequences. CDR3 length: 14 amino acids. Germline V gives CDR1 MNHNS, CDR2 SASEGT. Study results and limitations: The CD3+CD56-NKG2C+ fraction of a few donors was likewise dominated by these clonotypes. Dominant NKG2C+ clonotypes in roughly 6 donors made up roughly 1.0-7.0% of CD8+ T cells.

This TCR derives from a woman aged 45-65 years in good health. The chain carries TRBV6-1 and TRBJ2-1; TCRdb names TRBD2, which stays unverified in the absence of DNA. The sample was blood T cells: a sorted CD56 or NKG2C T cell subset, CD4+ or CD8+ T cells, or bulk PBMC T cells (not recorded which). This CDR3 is CASVGRLAGNEQFF.